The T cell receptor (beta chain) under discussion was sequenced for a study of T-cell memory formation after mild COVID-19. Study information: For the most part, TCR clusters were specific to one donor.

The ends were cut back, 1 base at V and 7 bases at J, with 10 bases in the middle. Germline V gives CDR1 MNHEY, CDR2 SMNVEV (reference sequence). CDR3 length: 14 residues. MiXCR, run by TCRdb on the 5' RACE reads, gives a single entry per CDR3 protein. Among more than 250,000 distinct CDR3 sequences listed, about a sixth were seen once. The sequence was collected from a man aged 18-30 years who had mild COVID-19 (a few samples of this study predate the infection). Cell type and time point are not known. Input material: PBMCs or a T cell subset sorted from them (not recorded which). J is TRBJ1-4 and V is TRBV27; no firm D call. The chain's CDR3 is CASSLYPRVEKLFF. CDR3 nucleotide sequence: TGTGCCAGCAGTTTATACCCGAGGGTTGAAAAACTGTTTTTT.